These 21 T cell receptor beta chains were all obtained from the same sample, sequenced in a study of cytomegalovirus exposure and HLA in healthy donors. TCRdb's table, derived via immunoSEQ multiplex PCR, lists solely in-frame clones and lacks some. The profile shows around 70,000 clones, 94% of them singletons. The material sequenced was PBMCs. These receptors were collected from a woman aged 18-29 years in good health and CMV-seropositive.

J is TRBJ1-4 and V is TRBV6-5, with D uncertain. Trimming removed 6 bases from V and 8 bases from J, with 19 bases in between. This CDR3 comprises 15 residues. Looked up from germline, CDR1 is MNHEY and CDR2 is SVGAGI. For the CDR3, the DNA is TGTGCCAGCAGGCCTCGGGTTGAGCCGGGGGAAAAACTGTTTTTT. Translation gives CASRPRVEPGEKLFF.

This clone showed up just once. The V gene is TRBV18, the J gene TRBJ2-7; the match to TRBD1 covers 9 bases. Trimming cost V 0 bases and J 4 bases; bases outside gene matches: 7. CDR1 is KGHSH, CDR2 LQKENI, per germline. The CDR3 sequence is 16 residues long. The CDR3 region is CASSPPTTGGGYEQYF. The CDR3 DNA follows: TGTGCCAGCTCACCACCTACAACAGGGGGCGGGTACGAGCAGTACTTC.

The CDR3 DNA follows: TGTGCCAGTAGTATAGAGGGCAGCACCGGGGAGCTGTTTTTT. As protein: CASSIEGSTGELFF. This rearrangement joins TRBV19 to TRBJ2-2, with D hard to call. The V end lost 0 bases, the J end lost 4 bases, and 6 bases lay between the germline ends. This CDR3 comprises 14 residues. The germline V gene has CDR1 LNHDA and CDR2 SQIVND (reference sequence).

V is TRBV2 and J is TRBJ2-1; 7 positions agree with TRBD2. The CDR3 is 16 residues long. Germline CDR1 SNHLY, CDR2 FYNNEI. The J segment lost 7 bases and the V segment lost 5 bases, leaving 14 bases of the junction unmatched. CDR3 DNA sequence: TGTGCCAGCAGTTCGACAAGCGGGACCAGCAGAAATGAGCAGTTCTTC. Protein sequence: CASSSTSGTSRNEQFF.

This chain uses TRBV29-1 with TRBJ1-1, with a tentative D call TRBD1 (5 bases). Germline CDR1 reads SQVTM; CDR2 reads ANQGSEA. CDR3 length equals 13 residues. V lost 3 bases, J lost 0 bases, and 8 bases lay in between. The DNA of the CDR3 is TGCAGCGTTGAGACAGAGATGAACACTGAAGCTTTCTTT. It is translated as CSVETEMNTEAFF.

The genes are TRBV4-1 and TRBJ2-3, with TRBD2 matching 8 bases. Germline assignment: CDR1 MGHRA and CDR2 YSYEKL. V dropped 3 bases and J dropped 2; count of bases not matched to a gene: 16. CDR3 length equals 19 residues. This chain's CDR3 is CASSHAGTSDVLSTDTQYF. As DNA, the CDR3 is TGCGCCAGCAGCCATGCCGGGACTAGTGATGTACTATCCACAGATACGCAGTATTTT.

The CDR3: CATSTSGTGNEKLFF. The CDR3 nucleotides read TGTGCCACCAGCACCTCCGGGACAGGGAATGAAAAACTGTTTTTT. The rearrangement uses TRBV15 and TRBJ1-4; the match to TRBD1 covers 9 bases. The germline gives CDR1 LNHNV, CDR2 YYDKDF (reference sequence). The CDR3 has 15 residues. After removal of 4 bases from V and 5 bases from J, the junction contained 5 bases not matched to a gene.

The chain links TRBV5-1 to TRBJ2-5, with 8 bases identical to TRBD1. The CDR3 covers 15 residues. CDR1 and CDR2 from the germline V gene are SGHRS and YFSETQ. Trimming took 5 bases from V and 1 from J; bases not matched to a gene: 7. The chain's CDR3 is CASSPTGGPQETQYF. The CDR3 nucleotides read TGCGCCAGCAGTCCCACAGGGGGGCCCCAAGAGACCCAGTACTTC.

The chain couples TRBV7-2 to TRBJ1-2; 7 positions match TRBD1. The length of the CDR3 is 15 residues. The V gene end was trimmed by 1 base and the J gene end by 2 bases; junction bases not matched to a gene: 4. The germline gives CDR1 SGHTA, CDR2 FQGNSA. CDR3: CASSLDPRGNYGYTF. Written as DNA, the CDR3 is TGTGCCAGCAGCTTAGATCCCAGGGGGAACTATGGCTACACCTTC.

This chain joins TRBV7-8 and TRBJ1-6; no clear D gene. The V end was cut by 6 bases, the J end by 0 bases, with 6 bases between. Germline assignment: CDR1 SGHVS and CDR2 FQNEAQ. The CDR3 contains 14 residues. CDR3 amino acids: CASSDTSYNSPLHF. CDR3 DNA: TGTGCCAGCAGTGACACCTCCTATAATTCACCCCTCCACTTT.

This chain uses TRBV2 with TRBJ1-5, with a tentative D call TRBD1 (6 bases). The V end was cut by 7 bases, the J end by 0 bases, with 13 bases between. In germline, CDR1 is SNHLY, CDR2 FYNNEI. CDR3 length: 15 amino acids. The CDR3 bases are TGTGCCAGCAAGGTCAGGGGCTATAGCAATCAGCCCCAGCATTTT. Protein product: CASKVRGYSNQPQHF.

The chain couples TRBV30 to TRBJ2-1; D gene uncertain. The germline V gene has CDR1 GTSNPN and CDR2 SVGIG (reference sequence). The germline V and J ends were trimmed by 1 base and 10 bases, with 8 bases remaining between them. The CDR3 runs to 11 residues. In DNA form, the CDR3 reads TGTGCCTGGAGTGGATCGAGGGAGCAGTTCTTC. Residues: CAWSGSREQFF.

This clone was detected only once. The rearrangement uses TRBV11-2 and TRBJ1-2; no clear D. Germline V CDR1 and CDR2: SGHAT, FQNNGV. This CDR3 has 12 residues. V lost 2 bases, J lost 6 bases, and 7 bases lay in between. CDR3 loop: CASSLTHNGYTF. The CDR3 DNA follows: TGTGCCAGCAGCTTAACACATAATGGCTACACCTTC.

In this sample, this clone turned up once. The rearrangement uses TRBV4-2 and TRBJ2-1; D is possibly TRBD2 (5 bases). From germline, CDR1 is LGHNA and CDR2 YNFKEQ. The CDR3 consists of 14 residues. Trimming stripped 1 base from V and 9 bases from J, with 13 bases between. The CDR3: CASSQGRREGEQFF. CDR3 sequence (DNA): TGTGCCAGCAGCCAAGGACGCCGGGAAGGTGAGCAGTTCTTC.

The genes are TRBV6-5 and TRBJ1-2, with 8 bases fitting TRBD1. Germline V CDR1 and CDR2: MNHEY, SVGAGI. CDR3 length: 15 residues. Trimming cost V 1 base and J 0 bases; bases outside gene matches: 1. DNA of the CDR3: TGTGCCAGCAGTTACTTGGGACAGGCTAACTATGGCTACACCTTC. This gives the protein CASSYLGQANYGYTF.

This clone was recorded once. The chain is built from TRBV9 and TRBJ2-1; weak D call: TRBD2 (6 bases). CDR3 length equals 15 residues. V was trimmed by 0 bases and J by 4 bases, leaving 11 bases between them. Germline values: CDR1 SGDLS, CDR2 YYNGEE. The CDR3 DNA sequence: TGTGCCAGCAGCGTAGTGGGGACTGGTTACAATGAGCAGTTCTTC. It is translated as CASSVVGTGYNEQFF. Supplemented by reference TRBV9 and TRBJ2-1, the full variable domain reads DSGVTQTPKHLITATGQRVTLRCSPRSGDLSVYWYQQSLDQGLQFLIQYYNGEERAKGNILERFSAQQFPDLHSELNLSSLELGDSALYFCASSVVGTGYNEQFFGPGTRLTVL.

This clone came up once. The chain is built from TRBV4-1 and TRBJ2-1; 8 bases map to TRBD2. CDR1 and CDR2 from the germline V gene are MGHRA and YSYEKL. The CDR3 loop spans 15 amino acids. The V gene end was trimmed by 3 bases and the J gene end by 4 bases; junction bases not matched to a gene: 5. The CDR3 bases are TGCGCCAGCAGCCAGGGAGCGGGAGTATACAATGAGCAGTTCTTC. It specifies CASSQGAGVYNEQFF.

J is TRBJ1-5 and V is TRBV6-1, with 7 bases aligning to TRBD1. The CDR3 is 15 residues long. Per germline, CDR1 MNHNS and CDR2 SASEGT. Unmatched junction bases numbered 7, after V lost 6 bases and J lost 2 bases. CDR3 in amino acids: CASRPLTGGNQPQHF. The CDR3 DNA reads as TGTGCCAGCAGGCCTTTAACAGGGGGCAATCAGCCCCAGCATTTT.

This sequence joins TRBV2 and TRBJ1-5, with TRBD1 matching 8 bases. CDR1 is SNHLY and CDR2 is FYNNEI in the germline V gene. V trimming: 7 bases; J trimming: 6 bases; junction bases outside the gene matches: 5. This CDR3 spans 13 amino acids. The CDR3 DNA reads as TGTGCCAGCAATCAGGGGGCAGGTCAGCCCCAGCATTTT. This codes for CASNQGAGQPQHF.

This rearrangement joins TRBV6-1 to TRBJ2-3; D perhaps matches TRBD2 (5 bases). The germline V gene encodes CDR1 MNHNS and CDR2 SASEGT. The V end was cut by 6 bases, the J end by 1 base, with 14 bases between. There are 15 residues in the CDR3. In DNA, the CDR3 is TGTGCCAGCAGAAGCGGACCGGCGGGCACAGATACGCAGTATTTT. Translation gives CASRSGPAGTDTQYF.

The rearrangement joins TRBV5-4 to TRBJ1-5; D unresolved. The length of the CDR3 is 15 residues. V was shortened by 4 bases and J by 0 bases, with 11 bases between the two germline ends. Per germline, CDR1 SGHNT and CDR2 YYREEE (reference sequence). CDR3: CASSLSGYSNQPQHF. The DNA of the CDR3 is TGTGCCAGCAGCCTGTCCGGGTATAGCAATCAGCCCCAGCATTTT.